This TCR beta chain comes out of a study of blood T cell repertoires in COVID-19. Study background: PBMCs, B-cell-depleted T cells, or T cells were the source of the cDNA or gDNA that made up the material.

Generated by immunoSEQ multiplex PCR, the TCRdb table keeps only in-frame clones and is missing some. The table includes roughly 150,000 clones, 70% to 90% detected once. CDR1 is GTSNPN and CDR2 is SVGIG in the germline V gene (reference sequence). The CDR3 contains 15 residues. V was shortened by 2 bases and J by 1 base, with 13 bases between the two germline ends. The gene calls are TRBV30 and TRBJ2-3, with D perhaps TRBD1 (6 bases). Sequencing used peripheral blood. The clonotype was recovered from a woman between 50 and 59 years old with COVID-19, enrolled during active disease. This CDR3 reads CAWSFQDSGTDTQYF. In nucleotides, the CDR3 is TGTGCCTGGAGTTTTCAGGACAGCGGCACAGATACGCAGTATTTT.